This TCR beta chain was identified during a study of identical twins. TCRdb reprocessed the 5' RACE reads via MiXCR and lists one record per CDR3 protein. The profile shows 450,000 or so distinct CDR3 sequences, less than 25% of them singletons. The CDR3 loop spans 13 amino acids. Germline V CDR1 and CDR2: GTSNPN, SVGIG (reference sequence). Deletions cut 0 bases from V and 5 bases from J, with 7 bases between. Another study also made use of these data, one on T cells expressing NK-cell markers.

Source material: CD4+ T cells sorted from blood. V and J are TRBV30 and TRBJ2-2; unclear D gene. This receptor was obtained from a woman under 30 in good health. CDR3 loop: CAWSVRVTGELFF. The CDR3 DNA is TGTGCCTGGAGTGTAAGGGTGACCGGGGAGCTGTTTTTT.